This T cell receptor (beta chain) was identified during a study of blood T cell repertoires in COVID-19. In the study overall: Samples came from the United States, Italy and Spain, spanning acute and convalescent COVID-19.

The assay was immunoSEQ multiplex PCR, and TCRdb's table has in-frame clones only and misses some. The repertoire holds hundreds of thousands of clones, with 65% to 90% as singletons. Germline V CDR1 and CDR2: SGHRS, YFSETQ. V shed 0 bases, J shed 8 bases, and the junction held 5 bases outside the gene matches. CDR3 length: 14 amino acids. Seattle enrolled patients during active infection and tracked them longitudinally. V is TRBV5-1 and J is TRBJ2-1; 7 bases map to TRBD2. This clonotype originated in a woman in her sixties or seventies with COVID-19, enrolled during active disease. Sequencing was carried out using peripheral blood. CDR3 region: CASSLARGSDEQFF. CDR3 DNA sequence: TGCGCCAGCAGCTTGGCGCGGGGGTCCGATGAGCAGTTCTTC.